This TCR beta chain was observed in a study of PD-1 blockade in classical Hodgkin lymphoma. Trimming removed 1 base at V and 1 base at J, with 11 bases between. Germline V lookup: CDR1 SGHRS, CDR2 YFSETQ. This CDR3 is 15 amino acids long. This clone was detected only a few times. Antigen: not known. Study-level results: Diversity similar to that of newly diagnosed patients was seen at baseline in complete responders.

The repertoire was sequenced with immunoSEQ multiplex PCR; TCRdb's copy has only in-frame clones and lacks some. The table lists almost 95,000 clones, more than 80% of them singletons. Described time point: cycle 4 day 1 (C4D1), after around six weeks of nivolumab. After autologous stem cell transplantation all patients relapsed, and prior brentuximab vedotin exposure differed between cohorts. The specimen was peripheral blood mononuclear cells (PBMCs), collected before the fourth cycle of nivolumab. The clonotype originates from a human donor with classical Hodgkin lymphoma. The rearrangement uses TRBV5-1 and TRBJ1-1; D gene ambiguous. In nucleotides, the CDR3 is TGCGCCAGCAGCTTGACCACAAGCGAGAACACTGAAGCTTTCTTT. It yields the protein CASSLTTSENTEAFF.